The next 5 T cell receptor beta chains were all read from a single sample in a study of Ad26.COV2.S vaccination and SARS-CoV-2 variants. Sample treatment: around 19 received Ad26.COV2.S at low or high dose, single or two shots; about 5 received placebo; per-sample allocation not given. Specimen acquisition occurred on day 63 following the initial vaccine or placebo injection. Assay used: immunoSEQ multiplex PCR; TCRdb lists only in-frame clones, some missing. The sample holds roughly 410,000 clones, roughly 85% seen once. The sequencing used peripheral blood, collected in a trial of Ad26.COV2.S vaccine versus placebo. These receptors came from a person between 18 and 59 years old who received the Ad26.COV2.S COVID-19 vaccine or a placebo.

CDR3 in amino acids: CASSPGGGGEKLFF. The CDR3 nucleotides read TGCGCCAGCAGCCCAGGGGGGGGTGGTGAAAAACTGTTTTTT. The V gene is TRBV5-1, the J gene TRBJ1-4; 7 bases map to TRBD1. Germline values: CDR1 SGHRS, CDR2 YFSETQ. The CDR3 is made up of 14 amino acids. V dropped 4 bases and J dropped 7; count of bases not matched to a gene: 7. Looking up the rest from reference TRBV5-1 and TRBJ1-4 gives the full variable domain: KAGVTQTPRYLIKTRGQQVTLSCSPISGHRSVSWYQQTPGQGLQFLFEYFSETQRNKGNFPGRFSGRQFSNSRSEMNVSTLELGDSALYLCASSPGGGGEKLFFGSGTQLSVL.

This rearrangement joins TRBV19 to TRBJ1-1; D may be TRBD1 (6 bases). The germline V and J ends were trimmed by 7 bases and 1 base, with 7 bases remaining between them. Germline V gene data show CDR1 as LNHDA and CDR2 as SQIVND (reference sequence). The CDR3 covers 12 residues. CDR3 DNA sequence: TGTGCCAGTAAGACAGGGAACACTGAAGCTTTCTTT. Its translation: CASKTGNTEAFF.

This clone was observed a handful of times. The chain carries TRBV9 and TRBJ2-3; 10 nucleotides agree with TRBD1. Germline assignment: CDR1 SGDLS and CDR2 YYNGEE. V lost 3 bases, J lost 2 bases, and 3 bases stayed unmatched. This CDR3 region has 15 residues. The DNA for the CDR3 is TGTGCCAGCAGCGGACAGGGGGCCAACACAGATACGCAGTATTTT. Its protein product is CASSGQGANTDTQYF. The variable domain in full, completed from reference TRBV9 and TRBJ2-3, reads DSGVTQTPKHLITATGQRVTLRCSPRSGDLSVYWYQQSLDQGLQFLIQYYNGEERAKGNILERFSAQQFPDLHSELNLSSLELGDSALYFCASSGQGANTDTQYFGPGTRLTVL.

This chain links TRBV4-2 with TRBJ2-3; tentatively, D is TRBD2 (6 bases). With 4 bases removed from V and 0 bases from J, the gap between germline ends came to 20 bases. The CDR3 totals 18 residues. Germline CDR1 reads LGHNA; CDR2 reads YNFKEQ. The CDR3 reads CASSPRKHWTTSTDTQYF. CDR3 bases: TGTGCCAGCAGCCCTCGGAAGCACTGGACTACTAGCACAGATACGCAGTATTTT.

The rearrangement uses TRBV27 and TRBJ2-3; D not certain. CDR3 length: 14 amino acids. The germline CDR1 and CDR2 sequences are MNHEY and SMNVEV (reference sequence). V dropped 5 bases and J dropped 5 bases, with 14 bases sitting between them. As DNA, the CDR3 is TGTGCCAGCAGTCTTCCGGACCTAGGAGATACGCAGTATTTT. Translation gives CASSLPDLGDTQYF.